This T cell receptor beta chain was captured in a study of shared clonotypes between healthy human individuals (dated by TCRdb to about 2020). Study-level background: Three men and two women, aged 18 to 49 years, made up the cohort. For each donor, three plates each were used for CD4 naive and CD4 memory, two plates were used for CD8 naive, and one plate was used for CD8 memory. Blood TCR repertoires of roughly five healthy adults were deeply sequenced to estimate repertoire size and the extent of clonotype sharing between individuals. Different laboratories and diverse techniques were used to prepare libraries and sequence TCR repertoires, to increase sequencing depth and limit assay-specific biases. Each donor's leukapheresis produced roughly between roughly 0.9 and 9 billion PBMCs. Results and caveats for the whole study, not just this receptor: The small number of donors limited the genetic and exposure-history diversity represented. Sharing across several donors was observed for about 5% of naive CD4, 3.5% of naive CD8, 2.3% of memory CD4, and approximately 0.41% of memory CD8 clonotypes. Based on pairwise subsampling, the degree of clonotype sharing among donors was expected to be affected by sequencing depth. Even with the large sequencing depth, rarefaction of the sorted-subset datasets indicated that sequencing was incomplete. Compared with non-shared clonotypes, clonotypes shared by all four sorted-subset donors had higher generation probabilities. Naive subsets generally had larger estimated clonotype richness than memory subsets. Only blood was sampled, and tissue TCR repertoires likely differ from those in blood.

For this clone: Its antigen remains undetermined. Base qualities are missing; no much larger clone stands one base away.

V was cut back by 4 bases and J by 4 bases, leaving a gap of 13 bases between them. The CDR3, cysteine through phenylalanine, is 13 amino acids long. Just the 39-base CDR3 DNA is kept, in frame starting at base 1. CDR1 GTSNPN and CDR2 SVGIG are derived from the germline V gene (reference sequence). Using the deep immunoSEQ assay, TCR CDR3 regions were amplified from genomic DNA by multiplex PCR. Extracted genomic DNA from each cell subset was distributed evenly across all wells of several immunoSEQ 96-well plates, and each plate was treated as a replicate. For sorted subsets, each replicate PCR was loaded with 150 to 250 ng genomic DNA, equivalent to some 27,000 T cell genomes. The purified libraries were quantified using a Qubit 3.0 fluorometer, sized with a Bioanalyzer 2100, and then quantified again using the KAPA Library Quantification kit. Every immunoSEQ 96-well plate was sequenced on a dedicated single-read 150-cycle Illumina NextSeq 550 flow cell. For the original study's pipeline: Because the immunoSEQ output held only junctional sequences and lacked quality scores, the filtering could not match the filtering applied to full-length reads. To assign V/J genes and CDR3, sequences were annotated using PyIR, a Python wrapper for IgBLAST v1.9, with IMGT germline references. Any read was removed if the V/J assignment was weak (E-value above 1e-6), the CDR3 was missing, or the read contained stop codons, out-of-frame junctions, or ambiguous translated residues. V3J clonotypes were defined as sequences sharing the same inferred V gene, J gene, and CDR3 amino acid sequence. Percentage overlap between repertoires was calculated by dividing the number of shared unique clonotypes by the size of the smaller repertoire. Richness of each repertoire was evaluated using RTK rarefaction, the Chao1 estimator, and Recon v2.1 estimates of unobserved clonotypes. For all TCRbeta clonotypes obtained by the gDNA method from a few donors, generation probabilities were computed with OLGA. TCRdb stores this immuneACCESS table with in-frame sequences only. Part of the clones is absent; in the studies checked, under half of the shortfall reflects unresolved V genes, and no reason is known for the rest. The V and J calls and clone size were taken over from that table, and D and trimming were inferred from the DNA. For this sample there are around 700,000 clones; less than 80% appear just once. 1.8% of the sample is in the top ten clones.

The donors were healthy, HIV-negative adults with no recently reported acute infections or vaccinations. Every donor was a Caucasian adult living in Nashville, Tennessee, USA. CD4+ T cells were enriched by magnetic negative selection; naive cells were then positively selected on CD45RA, and the negative fraction formed the memory subset. After blood collection by leukapheresis, PBMCs were isolated using Ficoll-Histopaque density gradient centrifugation and then cryopreserved in the vapor phase of liquid nitrogen. Purity and quantity of every magnetically sorted T cell population were checked by analytical flow cytometry. Each sorted fraction had its genomic DNA isolated and then quantified by UV absorbance on a Nanodrop 2000c.

The specimen sequenced was memory CD4+ T cells sorted from blood. The cell subset or site label here, explained by the study, means: CD45RA-negative fraction. Recombination connected TRBV30 to TRBJ1-2; the D segment cannot be called with confidence. This TCR was recovered from a woman aged 30 to 39 in good health. Here is the DNA: TGTGCCTGGAACTTCCGACCAAGCTATGGCTACACCTTC. The translation is CAWNFRPSYGYTF. The reference TRBV30 and TRBJ1-2 proteins fill in what lies around the CDR3, so the full variable domain reads SQTIHQWPATLVQPVGSPLSLECTVEGTSNPNLYWYRQAAGRGLQLLFYSVGIGQISSEVPQNLSASRPQDRQFILSSKKLLLSDSGFYLCAWNFRPSYGYTFGSGTRLTVV.